Below, one TCR beta chain is given with its context. Its antigen is unknown. The data originate from a study of cytomegalovirus exposure and HLA in healthy donors. General study points: A list of more than 150 TCR beta chains associated with cytomegalovirus was given.

With 60 Vbeta and 13 Jbeta primers, the PCR was carried out. Method: immunoSEQ multiplex PCR; TCRdb's copy keeps in-frame clones and lacks some. The sample lists 90,000 to 150,000 clones, about 8.6% seen once, with around 6% in the top ten. Sequencing was done on a sample of PBMCs. The origin of this receptor is a woman in her thirties or forties in good health and CMV-seropositive.

The CDR3 spells CASSLTAGVYEQYF. In nucleotides, the CDR3 is TGTGCCAGCAGTTTGACGGCAGGGGTCTACGAGCAGTACTTC. The V and J genes are TRBV28 and TRBJ2-7; TRBD1 might be the D (6 bases). Trimming took 3 bases from V and 3 from J, leaving 12 bases between them. Germline V gene sequence: CDR1 MDHEN, CDR2 SYDVKM. The CDR3 has 14 amino acids.